This TCR beta chain originates from a study of blood T cells in healthy people across ages. Trimming removed 0 bases from V and 7 bases from J, with 19 bases in between. CDR1 and CDR2 (germline): DFQATT, SNEGSKA (reference sequence). The CDR3 contains 16 residues. Then a second PCR, running roughly 7 to 12 cycles, was carried out with a sample-barcoded 5' primer and a J-beta primer mix. MiXCR, applied by TCRdb to the 5' RACE reads, yields one record per CDR3 protein. Of 1.5 million to 2 million distinct CDR3 sequences in the sample, 25% to 30% were seen once. V is TRBV20-1 and J is TRBJ2-1, with D maybe TRBD2 (6 bases). Material for sequencing was blood. This clonotype was obtained from a woman between 25 and 40 years old in good health. The CDR3 spells CSARESRAGSINEQFF. CDR3 coding DNA: TGCAGTGCTAGAGAAAGTAGAGCGGGCAGTATTAATGAGCAGTTCTTC.